This T cell receptor beta chain was found in a study of blood T cell repertoires in COVID-19 (dated by TCRdb to the early 2020s). Regarding the research as a whole: The collaborator samples originated in the United States, Italy and Spain and spanned the acute and convalescent phases of COVID-19. Where available, HLA class I and class II types were taken from metadata supplied by the sample provider and were not determined by assay-based typing. The material from the prospective study consisted of cDNA or gDNA derived from T cells, B-cell-depleted T cells, or PBMCs. Deeply sampled blood TCRbeta repertoires from subjects exposed to, actively infected with, or recovered from COVID-19 were included in the dataset. Nearly every sample came with metadata listing a de-identified subject ID, COVID-19 status, age in years and sex. A freely available public database, intended as a resource for researchers studying the immune response to SARS-CoV-2, is where the repertoires were released. The samples were drawn from two sources: the first 160 participants of the ongoing ImmuneRACE study, and fewer than 1,500 subjects contributed by 6 global collaborators.

The table lists this clone with a few counts. There is no known antigen for this receptor. No base quality values were provided; no much bigger clone lies one nucleotide off. Between the V and J ends, shortened by 6 bases and 0 bases respectively, the junction contains 18 bases. From the cysteine up to the phenylalanine, the CDR3 has a length of 16 residues. CDR3 DNA only is kept here, 48 bases in frame from base 1. CDR1 MDHEN and CDR2 SYDVKM are derived from the germline V gene. Broad study findings and their caveats: The quantity of clinical and demographic metadata differed by source and by participant and was supplied without curation.

Whole blood was collected in K2EDTA tubes by collaborating institutions according to the institutions' own protocols. Collaborator samples were shipped for TCRbeta analysis as frozen whole blood, isolated PBMCs, or DNA extracted from either sample type. TCRbeta CDR3 regions were amplified from genomic DNA using the immunoSEQ Assay, a bias-controlled multiplex PCR. As for the original processing: Nucleated cell counts per sample were estimated from amplification of reference gene primers within the assay. Sequence reads were collapsed and filtered to measure the absolute abundance of every unique TCRbeta CDR3 rearrangement. For each sample, productive Simpson clonality was calculated as the square root of Simpson's diversity index across productive rearrangements. The immuneACCESS repertoire file appears here via TCRdb, limited to in-frame rearrangements. These files lack a portion of the clones; in checked studies, under half of the deficit traces to unresolved V genes, and the cause of the others is not known. V and J calls and clone size come straight from that table; D and trimming were deduced from the DNA. The sample table holds approximately 39,000 clones, of which around 96% were seen once. The top ten constitute roughly 4% of the sample.

The receptor's source is a human donor with active COVID-19. The donor label of this sample is uncertain. The rearranged chain carries TRBV28 and TRBJ2-7; a tentative D match to TRBD2 spans 6 bases. The sequenced material came from peripheral blood. The DNA sequence is given as TGTGCCAGCAGCTCCCCGGCTCGCGGGGACTCCTACGAGCAGTACTTC. This codes for CASSSPARGDSYEQYF.